This paragraph covers one TCR beta chain sequence. Its antigen is still unknown. Per-base qualities were not stored, and no clone one base away is much larger. Whole blood was collected in K2EDTA tubes by collaborating institutions according to the institutions' own protocols. Collaborator samples were shipped for TCRbeta analysis as frozen whole blood, isolated PBMCs, or DNA extracted from either sample type. The immunoSEQ Assay, a bias-controlled multiplex PCR, was used to amplify TCRbeta CDR3 regions from genomic DNA. The authors processed their data as follows. The number of nucleated cells in each sample was estimated by amplification of reference gene primers within the assay. To quantify the absolute abundance of each unique TCRbeta CDR3 rearrangement, sequence reads were collapsed and filtered. For each sample, productive Simpson clonality was calculated as the square root of Simpson's diversity index over productive rearrangements. TCRdb took over this immuneACCESS table, retaining in-frame rearrangements with V and J assigned. Such tables are incomplete; in checked studies, under half of the missing clones stem from an unresolved V gene, and the remainder is unexplained. D and trimming were read from the DNA, whereas the V and J calls and clone size are those reported in that table. Here the sample has 250,000 to 300,000 clones; around 89% occur a single time. 3.7% of the sample lies in the top ten.

Sequences SGDLS (CDR1) and YYNGEE (CDR2) are obtained from the germline V gene. From its cysteine to its phenylalanine, the CDR3 spans 13 amino acids. Of all the DNA, just the CDR3 is kept, 39 bases in frame from base 1. Trimming removed 0 bases from V and 7 bases from J, leaving 10 bases between the germline ends. The data stem from a study of blood T cell repertoires in COVID-19 (dated by TCRdb to the early 2020s). With regard to the full study: Samples covering the acute and convalescent phases of COVID-19 were provided by collaborators in the United States, Italy and Spain. Subjects who had been exposed to COVID-19, were actively infected with it, or had recovered from it provided the deeply sampled blood TCRbeta repertoires that made up the dataset. The sample metadata nearly always contained a de-identified subject ID, COVID-19 status, age in years and sex. A freely available public database, intended as a resource for researchers studying the immune response to SARS-CoV-2, is where the repertoires were released. The samples were drawn from two sources: the first 160 participants of the ongoing ImmuneRACE study, and fewer than 1,500 subjects contributed by 6 global collaborators. The material from the prospective study consisted of cDNA or gDNA derived from T cells, B-cell-depleted T cells, or PBMCs. Where available, HLA class I and class II types were taken from metadata supplied by the sample provider and were not determined by assay-based typing. Results the study describes overall, beyond this receptor: The amount of clinical and demographic metadata varied by source and participant and was provided uncurated.

Source material: peripheral blood. The clonotype comes from a middle-aged woman with acute or convalescent COVID-19. The rearrangement combines TRBV9 with TRBJ1-1, with no reliable assignment of the D segment. The CDR3 region reads CASSVAAGFEAFF. The DNA sequence is given as TGTGCCAGCAGCGTAGCGGCGGGGTTTGAAGCTTTCTTT.